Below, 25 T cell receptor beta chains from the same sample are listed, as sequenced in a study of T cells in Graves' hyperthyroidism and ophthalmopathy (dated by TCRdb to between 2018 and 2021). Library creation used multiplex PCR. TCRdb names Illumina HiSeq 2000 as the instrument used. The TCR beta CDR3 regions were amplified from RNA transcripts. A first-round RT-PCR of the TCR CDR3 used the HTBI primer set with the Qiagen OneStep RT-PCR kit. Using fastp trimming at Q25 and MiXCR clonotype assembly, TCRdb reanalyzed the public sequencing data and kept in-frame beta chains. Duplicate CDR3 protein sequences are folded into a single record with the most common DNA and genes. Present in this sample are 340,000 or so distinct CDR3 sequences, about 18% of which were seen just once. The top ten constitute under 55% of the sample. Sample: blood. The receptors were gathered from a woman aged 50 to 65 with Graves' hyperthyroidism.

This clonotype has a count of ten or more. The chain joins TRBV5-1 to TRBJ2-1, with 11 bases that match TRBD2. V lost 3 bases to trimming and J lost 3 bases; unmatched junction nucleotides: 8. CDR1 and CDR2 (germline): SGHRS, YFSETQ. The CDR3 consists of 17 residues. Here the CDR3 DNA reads TGCGCCAGCAGCTCAATAGCGGGGGGGCCACTCTACAATGAGCAGTTCTTC. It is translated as CASSSIAGGPLYNEQFF.

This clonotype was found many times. The CDR3 DNA reads as TGTGCCAGCAGTAAACGGACAGGGGGTAGCAATCAGCCCCAGCATTTT. It is translated as CASSKRTGGSNQPQHF. The V and J genes are TRBV12-3 or TRBV12-4 and TRBJ1-5; TRBD1 matches 10 bases. The V segment lost 5 bases and the J segment 0 bases; nucleotides outside the gene matches: 4. CDR3 size: 16 residues.

The CDR3 loop reads CASSPRGGAVNEQFF. The CDR3 DNA follows: TGTGCCAGCAGCCCCCGTGGGGGGGCGGTAAATGAGCAGTTCTTC. This chain connects TRBV2 to TRBJ2-1; tentative D call: TRBD2 (7 bases). Germline CDR1 SNHLY, CDR2 FYNNEI. V was cut by 6 bases and J by 7 bases, with 19 bases left in between. The CDR3 loop spans 15 amino acids.

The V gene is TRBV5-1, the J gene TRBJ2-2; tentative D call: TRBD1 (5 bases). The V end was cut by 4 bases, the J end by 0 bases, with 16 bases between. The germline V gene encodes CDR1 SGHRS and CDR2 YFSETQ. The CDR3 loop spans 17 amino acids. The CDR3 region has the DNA TGCGCCAGCAGCCCGGCGACCGAGACAGCGAACACCGGGGAGCTGTTTTTT. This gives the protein CASSPATETANTGELFF.

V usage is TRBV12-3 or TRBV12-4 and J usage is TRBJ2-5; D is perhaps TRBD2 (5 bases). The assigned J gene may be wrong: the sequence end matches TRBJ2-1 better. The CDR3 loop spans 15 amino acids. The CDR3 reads CASSLRASNGETQFF. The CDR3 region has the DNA TGTGCCAGCAGTTTGCGGGCCAGTAACGGGGAGACCCAGTTCTTC.

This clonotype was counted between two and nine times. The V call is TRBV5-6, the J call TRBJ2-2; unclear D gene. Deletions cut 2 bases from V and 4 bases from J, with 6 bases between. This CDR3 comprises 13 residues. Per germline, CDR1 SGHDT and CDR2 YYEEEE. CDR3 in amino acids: CASSLASTGELFF. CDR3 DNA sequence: TGTGCCAGCAGCTTAGCGAGCACCGGGGAGCTGTTTTTT.

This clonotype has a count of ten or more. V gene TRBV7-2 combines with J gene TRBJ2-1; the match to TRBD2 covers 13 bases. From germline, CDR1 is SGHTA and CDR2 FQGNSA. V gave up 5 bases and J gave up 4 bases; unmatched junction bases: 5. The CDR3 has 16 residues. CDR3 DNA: TGTGCCAGCAGCACCAGGACTAGCGGGAGATACAATGAGCAGTTCTTC. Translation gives CASSTRTSGRYNEQFF.

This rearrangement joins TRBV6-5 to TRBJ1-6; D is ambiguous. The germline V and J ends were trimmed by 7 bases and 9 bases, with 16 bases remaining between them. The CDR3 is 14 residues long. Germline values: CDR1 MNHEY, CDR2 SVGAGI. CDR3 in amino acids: CASTFDKSTSPLHF. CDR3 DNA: TGTGCCAGCACTTTCGACAAGTCGACTTCACCCCTCCACTTT.

Written as DNA, the CDR3 is TGCGCCAGCAGTGGGGCCCCATTACTCGACAGGGTTAACACTGAAGCTTTCTTT. Translating it yields CASSGAPLLDRVNTEAFF. The chain combines TRBV10-1 with TRBJ1-1; the match to TRBD1 covers 7 bases. The trim removed 4 bases at V and 2 bases at J, leaving 16 bases unmatched. Germline CDR1 reads WNHNN; CDR2 reads SYGVQD (reference sequence). The CDR3 totals 18 residues.

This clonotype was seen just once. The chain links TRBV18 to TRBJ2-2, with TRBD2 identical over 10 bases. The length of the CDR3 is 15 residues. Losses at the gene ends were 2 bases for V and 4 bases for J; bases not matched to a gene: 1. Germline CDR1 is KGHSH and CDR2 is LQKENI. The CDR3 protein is CASSPGLAVTGELFF. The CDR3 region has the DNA TGTGCCAGCTCACCAGGACTAGCGGTCACCGGGGAGCTGTTTTTT.

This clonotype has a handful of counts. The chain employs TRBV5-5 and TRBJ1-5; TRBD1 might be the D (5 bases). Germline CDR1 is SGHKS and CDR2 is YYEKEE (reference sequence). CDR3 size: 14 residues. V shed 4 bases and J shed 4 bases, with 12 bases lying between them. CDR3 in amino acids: CASSPDGGNQPQHF. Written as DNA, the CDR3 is TGTGCCAGCAGCCCGGACGGGGGGAATCAGCCCCAGCATTTT.

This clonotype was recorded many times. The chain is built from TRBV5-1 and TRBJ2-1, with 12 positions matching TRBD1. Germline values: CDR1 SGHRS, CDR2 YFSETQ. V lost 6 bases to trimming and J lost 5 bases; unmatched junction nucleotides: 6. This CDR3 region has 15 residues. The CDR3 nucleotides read TGCGCCAGCACCGGGGGACAGGGGGCGCACAATGAGCAGTTCTTC. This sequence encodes CASTGGQGAHNEQFF.

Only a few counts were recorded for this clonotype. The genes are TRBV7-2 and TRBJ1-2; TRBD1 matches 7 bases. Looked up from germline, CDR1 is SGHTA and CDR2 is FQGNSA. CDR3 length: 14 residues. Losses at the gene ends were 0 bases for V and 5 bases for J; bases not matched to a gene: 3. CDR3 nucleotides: TGTGCCAGCAGCTTAGCCACAGGGGAGTATGGCTACACCTTC. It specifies CASSLATGEYGYTF.

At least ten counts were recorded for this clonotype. DNA of the CDR3: TGTGCCAGCAGTCGGGGGGATCAGCCCCAGCATTTT. It is translated as CASSRGDQPQHF. V gene TRBV12-3 or TRBV12-4 combines with J gene TRBJ1-5, with D possibly TRBD1 on 5 matching bases. V lost 5 bases, J lost 5 bases, and 7 bases lay in between. This CDR3 spans 12 amino acids.

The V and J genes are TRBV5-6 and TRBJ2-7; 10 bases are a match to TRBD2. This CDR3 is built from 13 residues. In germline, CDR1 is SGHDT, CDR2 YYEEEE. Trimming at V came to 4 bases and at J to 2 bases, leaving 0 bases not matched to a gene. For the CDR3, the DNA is TGTGCCAGCAGCGGGACTAGCGCCTACGAGCAGTACGTC. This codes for CASSGTSAYEQYV.

The CDR3 nucleotides are TGTGCCAGCAGCCAAGTTGCAAGCCCCTACGAGCAGTACTTC. It yields the protein CASSQVASPYEQYF. The rearrangement joins TRBV4-2 to TRBJ2-7, with unresolved D. Trimming removed 1 base at V and 2 bases at J, with 9 bases between. Germline CDR1 is LGHNA and CDR2 is YNFKEQ. The CDR3 has 14 amino acids.

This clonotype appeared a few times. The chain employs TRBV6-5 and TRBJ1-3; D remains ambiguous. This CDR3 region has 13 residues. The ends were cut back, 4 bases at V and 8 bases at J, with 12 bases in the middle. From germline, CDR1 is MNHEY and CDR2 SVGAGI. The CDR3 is CASSSAGPDTIYF. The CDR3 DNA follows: TGTGCCAGCAGTTCTGCCGGGCCGGACACCATATATTTT.

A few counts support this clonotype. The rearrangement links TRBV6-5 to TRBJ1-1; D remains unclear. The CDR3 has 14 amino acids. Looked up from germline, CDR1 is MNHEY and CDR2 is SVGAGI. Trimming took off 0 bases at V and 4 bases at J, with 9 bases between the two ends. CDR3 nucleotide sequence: TGTGCCAGCAGTTACTCTTCGCTGGGCACTGAAGCTTTCTTT. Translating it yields CASSYSSLGTEAFF.

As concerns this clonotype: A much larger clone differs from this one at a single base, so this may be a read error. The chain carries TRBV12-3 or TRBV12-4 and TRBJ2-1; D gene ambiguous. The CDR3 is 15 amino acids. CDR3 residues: CAGSLFVSSYNEQFF. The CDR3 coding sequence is TGTGCCGGCAGCTTGTTTGTGAGCTCCTACAATGAGCAGTTCTTC.

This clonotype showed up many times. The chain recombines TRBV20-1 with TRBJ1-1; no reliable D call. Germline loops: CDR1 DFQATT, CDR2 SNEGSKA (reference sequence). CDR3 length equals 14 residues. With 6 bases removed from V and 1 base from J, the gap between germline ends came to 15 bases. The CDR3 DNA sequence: TGCAGTGCCACCGACCAGAGTTCGAACACTGAAGCTTTCTTT. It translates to CSATDQSSNTEAFF.

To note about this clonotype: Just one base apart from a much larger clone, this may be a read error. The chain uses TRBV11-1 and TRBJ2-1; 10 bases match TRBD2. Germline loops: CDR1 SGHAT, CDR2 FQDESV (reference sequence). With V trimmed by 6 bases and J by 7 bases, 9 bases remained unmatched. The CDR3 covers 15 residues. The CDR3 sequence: CASRPPGLATNEQFF. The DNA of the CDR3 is TGTGCCAGCAGGCCACCGGGACTAGCGACGAATGAGCAGTTCTTC.

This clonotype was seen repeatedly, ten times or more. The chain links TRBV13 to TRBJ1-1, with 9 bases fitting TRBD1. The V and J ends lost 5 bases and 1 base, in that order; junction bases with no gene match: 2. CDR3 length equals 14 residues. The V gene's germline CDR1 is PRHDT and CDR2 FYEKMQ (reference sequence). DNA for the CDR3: TGTGCCAGCAGCCGACAGGGGGGGAACACTGAAGCTTTCTTT. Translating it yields CASSRQGGNTEAFF.

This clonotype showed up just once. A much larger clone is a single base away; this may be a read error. This chain's CDR3 is CASSPVNRREYEQYF. CDR3 sequence (DNA): TGTGCCAGCTCACCGGTGAACAGGAGGGAGTACGAGCAGTACTTC. The genes are TRBV18 and TRBJ2-7; D is possibly TRBD2 (6 bases). Trimming took off 3 bases at V and 4 bases at J, with 16 bases between the two ends. The CDR3 length is 15 residues. Germline CDR1 and CDR2: KGHSH and LQKENI.

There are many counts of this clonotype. DNA of the CDR3: TGTGCCAGCAACGGGTACGAGCAGTACTTC. It specifies CASNGYEQYF. The V and J genes are TRBV2 and TRBJ2-7; D unresolved. Trimming removed 7 bases from V and 4 bases from J, with 5 bases in between. The CDR3 extends over 10 amino acids. The germline V gene has CDR1 SNHLY and CDR2 FYNNEI.

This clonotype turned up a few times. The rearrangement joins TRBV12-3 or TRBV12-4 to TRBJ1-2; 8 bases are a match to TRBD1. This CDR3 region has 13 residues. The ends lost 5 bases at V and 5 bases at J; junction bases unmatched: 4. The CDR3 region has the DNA TGTGCCAGCAGTGGACAGGGACCATATGGCTACACCTTC. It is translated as CASSGQGPYGYTF.